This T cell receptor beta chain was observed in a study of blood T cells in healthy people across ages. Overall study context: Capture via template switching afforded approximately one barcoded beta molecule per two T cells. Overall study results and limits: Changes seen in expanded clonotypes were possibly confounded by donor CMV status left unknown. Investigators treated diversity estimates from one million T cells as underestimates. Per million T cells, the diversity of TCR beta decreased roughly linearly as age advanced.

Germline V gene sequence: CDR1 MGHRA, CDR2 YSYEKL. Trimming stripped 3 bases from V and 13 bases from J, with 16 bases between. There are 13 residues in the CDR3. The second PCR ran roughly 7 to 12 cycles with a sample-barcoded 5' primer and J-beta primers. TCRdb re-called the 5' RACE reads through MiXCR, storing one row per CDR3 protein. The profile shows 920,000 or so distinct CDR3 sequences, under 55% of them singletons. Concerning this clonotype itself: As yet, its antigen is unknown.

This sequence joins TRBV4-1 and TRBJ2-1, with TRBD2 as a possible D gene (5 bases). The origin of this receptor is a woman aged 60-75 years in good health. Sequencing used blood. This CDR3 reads CASSQASGETQFF. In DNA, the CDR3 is TGCGCCAGCAGCCAGGCATCCGGGGAGACCCAGTTCTTC.